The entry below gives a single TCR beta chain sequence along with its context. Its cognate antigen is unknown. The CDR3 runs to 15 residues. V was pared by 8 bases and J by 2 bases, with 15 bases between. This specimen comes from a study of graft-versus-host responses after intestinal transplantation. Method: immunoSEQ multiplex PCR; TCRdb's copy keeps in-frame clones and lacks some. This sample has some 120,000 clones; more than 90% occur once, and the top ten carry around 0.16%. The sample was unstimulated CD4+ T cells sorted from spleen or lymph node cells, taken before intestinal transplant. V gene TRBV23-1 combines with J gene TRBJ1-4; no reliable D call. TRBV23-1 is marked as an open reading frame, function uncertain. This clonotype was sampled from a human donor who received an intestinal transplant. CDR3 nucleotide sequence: TGCGCCAGCCCCCACTCCCGGGAGACTAATGAAAAACTGTTTTTT. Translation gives CASPHSRETNEKLFF.